This is a list of T cell receptor beta chains from one sample in a study of shared T cell receptors in the human thymus. Sequencing was performed with immunoSEQ multiplex PCR; in TCRdb, only in-frame clones are kept and a portion is missing. The table records about 540,000 clones, around 78% of them present only once. These data also featured in a second study, about human thymus T cells.

The material sequenced was thymocytes. Receptor source: a boy younger than two with a congenital heart defect. Each CDR3 is given with its conserved first and last residue. The D gene is left open where the match is weak. Some rows have no size entry. The others give once, few or many, or a class for an expanded clone.

clone size: .
D gene: .
J gene: TRBJ2-7
V gene: TRBV6-5
CDR3 length: 16
CDR3 DNA: TGTGCCAGCAGTTACCGTAGCGGTTTCACCCCCTACGAGCAGTACTTC
CDR3 protein: CASSYRSGFTPYEQYF

clone size: .
D gene: TRBD2
J gene: TRBJ2-1
V gene: TRBV4-1
CDR3 length: 16
CDR3 DNA: TGCGCCAGCAGCCGAGAGCGGGGGAGCTCCTACAATGAGCAGTTCTTC
CDR3 protein: CASSRERGSSYNEQFF

clone size: .
D gene: TRBD1
J gene: TRBJ2-7
V gene: TRBV5-1
CDR3 length: 16
CDR3 DNA: TGCGCCAGCAGTTCCCCCGGGACAGGGGGCGACTACGAGCAGTACTTC
CDR3 protein: CASSSPGTGGDYEQYF

clone size: .
D gene: .
J gene: TRBJ1-5
V gene: TRBV2
CDR3 length: 13
CDR3 DNA: TGTGCCAGCAGGGGCGCAGGATCCCAGCCCCAGCATTTT
CDR3 protein: CASRGAGSQPQHF

clone size: .
D gene: .
J gene: TRBJ2-7
V gene: TRBV4-1
CDR3 length: 15
CDR3 DNA: TGCGCCAGCAGCCAAGATCTCGGGGGAGCCTACGAGCAGTACTTC
CDR3 protein: CASSQDLGGAYEQYF

clone size: .
D gene: .
J gene: TRBJ1-1
V gene: TRBV30
CDR3 length: 15
CDR3 DNA: TGTGCCTGGGCCTCGGGGGGAGGTTCGAACACTGAAGCTTTCTTT
CDR3 protein: CAWASGGGSNTEAFF

clone size: .
D gene: .
J gene: TRBJ2-7
V gene: TRBV6-5
CDR3 length: 14
CDR3 DNA: TGTGCCAGCAGAGACAGGTCTCGCTCCTACGAGCAGTACTTC
CDR3 protein: CASRDRSRSYEQYF

clone size: .
D gene: .
J gene: TRBJ1-2
V gene: TRBV27
CDR3 length: 13
CDR3 DNA: TGTGCCAGCAGTTTAGCGGCTGGCTATGGCTACACCTTC
CDR3 protein: CASSLAAGYGYTF

clone size: .
D gene: TRBD2
J gene: TRBJ2-3
V gene: TRBV27
CDR3 length: 16
CDR3 DNA: TGTGCCAGCAGTTGGGGGAGTAGCGGGTTGGGAGATACGCAGTATTTT
CDR3 protein: CASSWGSSGLGDTQYF

clone size: few
D gene: TRBD2
J gene: TRBJ2-1
V gene: TRBV2
CDR3 length: 15
CDR3 DNA: TGTGCCAGCAGCGGAGGACTAGCGGGACTCAATGAGCAGTTCTTC
CDR3 protein: CASSGGLAGLNEQFF

clone size: .
D gene: .
J gene: TRBJ1-2
V gene: TRBV15
CDR3 length: 17
CDR3 DNA: TGTGCCACCAGCAGAGTAGGGGGGGGCAGGGAGGCCTATGGCTACACCTTC
CDR3 protein: CATSRVGGGREAYGYTF

clone size: .
D gene: TRBD1
J gene: TRBJ1-1
V gene: TRBV19
CDR3 length: 16
CDR3 DNA: TGTGCCAGTAGTATCCGGACAGGGGAAATGAACACTGAAGCTTTCTTT
CDR3 protein: CASSIRTGEMNTEAFF

clone size: .
D gene: TRBD1
J gene: TRBJ2-7
V gene: TRBV6-5
CDR3 length: 16
CDR3 DNA: TGTGCCAGCAGTTACCGGCCCGGACAGGGGCAGAACGAGCAGTACTTC
CDR3 protein: CASSYRPGQGQNEQYF

clone size: .
D gene: .
J gene: TRBJ2-7
V gene: TRBV2
CDR3 length: 14
CDR3 DNA: TGTGCCAGCATCTTACAGGGAAGCTCCTACGAGCAGTACTTC
CDR3 protein: CASILQGSSYEQYF

clone size: .
D gene: .
J gene: TRBJ2-7
V gene: TRBV6-5
CDR3 length: 16
CDR3 DNA: TGTGCCAGCAGTTACACCGCGGGCGGGGCCATCTACGAACGGTACTTC
CDR3 protein: CASSYTAGGAIYERYF

clone size: .
D gene: TRBD2
J gene: TRBJ2-5
V gene: TRBV5-4
CDR3 length: 19
CDR3 DNA: TGTGCCAGCAGCCGGTTGGTGTGGCCCCGGACTAGCGGGGAAGAGACCCAGTACTTC
CDR3 protein: CASSRLVWPRTSGEETQYF

clone size: .
D gene: .
J gene: TRBJ2-5
V gene: TRBV29-1
CDR3 length: 11
CDR3 DNA: TGCAGCGTTGGGGGGGATGAGACCCAGTACTTC
CDR3 protein: CSVGGDETQYF

clone size: .
D gene: TRBD2
J gene: TRBJ2-3
V gene: TRBV28
CDR3 length: 20
CDR3 DNA: TGTGCCAGCAGTTTGGCAGGACTAGCGGGAGGGCCGACTCTTGGAGATACGCAGTATTTT
CDR3 protein: CASSLAGLAGGPTLGDTQYF

clone size: .
D gene: .
J gene: TRBJ1-5
V gene: TRBV19
CDR3 length: 13
CDR3 DNA: TGTGCCAGTAGTCCCCCTAGTACAGGGCCCCAGCATTTT
CDR3 protein: CASSPPSTGPQHF

clone size: once
D gene: TRBD2
J gene: TRBJ2-1
V gene: TRBV29-1
CDR3 length: 19
CDR3 DNA: TGCAGCGTCGGGGGGCAGGGCCCCCACTGGACTAGCGGGAGGAATGAGCAGTTCTTC
CDR3 protein: CSVGGQGPHWTSGRNEQFF

clone size: .
D gene: TRBD2
J gene: TRBJ2-7
V gene: TRBV14
CDR3 length: 14
CDR3 DNA: TGTGCCAGCAGCCCGGGACTAGTATTCTACGAGCAGTACTTC
CDR3 protein: CASSPGLVFYEQYF

clone size: .
D gene: .
J gene: TRBJ2-3
V gene: TRBV14
CDR3 length: 17
CDR3 DNA: TGTGCCAGCAGCCATACCCGGGACTCCCCGGGAAGAGAGGCGCGGTATTTT
CDR3 protein: CASSHTRDSPGREARYF

clone size: few
D gene: .
J gene: TRBJ2-3
V gene: TRBV5-1
CDR3 length: 16
CDR3 DNA: TGCGCCAGCAGCTTGGTTTCTAGCGAGAGCACAGATACGCAGTATTTT
CDR3 protein: CASSLVSSESTDTQYF

clone size: few
D gene: .
J gene: TRBJ1-4
V gene: TRBV2
CDR3 length: 15
CDR3 DNA: TGTGCCAGCCCCCCGGGGGGGGGCCGGGGAGAAAAACTGTTTTTT
CDR3 protein: CASPPGGGRGEKLFF

clone size: .
D gene: .
J gene: TRBJ2-7
V gene: TRBV2
CDR3 length: 14
CDR3 DNA: TGTGCCAGCAGTGCACTTGACCTAGACTACGAGCAGTACTTC
CDR3 protein: CASSALDLDYEQYF

clone size: once
D gene: .
J gene: TRBJ1-2
V gene: TRBV5-4
CDR3 length: 13
CDR3 DNA: TGTGCCATAGATGGGCAGGGAAACTATGGCTACACCTTC
CDR3 protein: CAIDGQGNYGYTF

clone size: few
D gene: .
J gene: TRBJ2-1
V gene: TRBV10-3
CDR3 length: 14
CDR3 DNA: TGTGCCATCAGTGAGTCGGGCTACTACAATGAGCAGTTCTTC
CDR3 protein: CAISESGYYNEQFF

clone size: .
D gene: TRBD1
J gene: TRBJ2-7
V gene: TRBV4-2
CDR3 length: 16
CDR3 DNA: TGTGCCAGCAGCCAAGATCCGGACAGGGCGCACCACGAGCAGTACTTC
CDR3 protein: CASSQDPDRAHHEQYF

clone size: .
D gene: TRBD2
J gene: TRBJ2-1
V gene: TRBV7-6
CDR3 length: 21
CDR3 DNA: TGTGCCAGCAGCTTAGGGGATTTTGCGACTAGCGAAACCACGACCTACAATGAGCAGTTCTTC
CDR3 protein: CASSLGDFATSETTTYNEQFF

clone size: .
D gene: .
J gene: TRBJ1-4
V gene: TRBV29-1
CDR3 length: 12
CDR3 DNA: TGCAGCGTGATGACGGGGAGTGAAAAACTGTTTTTT
CDR3 protein: CSVMTGSEKLFF

clone size: .
D gene: TRBD2
J gene: TRBJ2-1
V gene: TRBV5-4
CDR3 length: 15
CDR3 DNA: TGTGCCAGCAGCTCCAGCGGGAAAGCTGACAATGAGCAGTTCTTC
CDR3 protein: CASSSSGKADNEQFF

clone size: .
D gene: .
J gene: TRBJ2-1
V gene: TRBV4-2
CDR3 length: 18
CDR3 DNA: TGTGCCAGCAGCCAAGTCTTCCTGGGGCCGTACCCTGGGCATGAGCAGTTCTTC
CDR3 protein: CASSQVFLGPYPGHEQFF

clone size: .
D gene: .
J gene: TRBJ1-1
V gene: TRBV30
CDR3 length: 13
CDR3 DNA: TGTGCCTGTAAAGTTGCCGCGAGCACTGAAGCTTTCTTT
CDR3 protein: CACKVAASTEAFF

clone size: .
D gene: TRBD2
J gene: TRBJ2-1
V gene: TRBV11-3
CDR3 length: 14
CDR3 DNA: TGTGCCAGCAGCTTCAGAGCGGGAGTCAATGAGCAGTTCTTC
CDR3 protein: CASSFRAGVNEQFF

clone size: few
D gene: TRBD1
J gene: TRBJ1-1
V gene: TRBV30
CDR3 length: 18
CDR3 DNA: TGTGCCAGCACCCTTTCGGGACAGGGGGCAAGGGTGAACACTGAAGCTTTCTTT
CDR3 protein: CASTLSGQGARVNTEAFF

clone size: .
D gene: TRBD1
J gene: TRBJ2-7
V gene: TRBV28
CDR3 length: 14
CDR3 DNA: TGTGCCAGCAGTAGGGACAGGGACCACTACGAGCAGTACTTC
CDR3 protein: CASSRDRDHYEQYF

clone size: .
D gene: TRBD2
J gene: TRBJ2-1
V gene: TRBV5-1
CDR3 length: 17
CDR3 DNA: TGCGCCAGCAGCTCCCCCGGGGGGGTGGGAGGATACAATGAGCAGTTCTTC
CDR3 protein: CASSSPGGVGGYNEQFF

clone size: few
D gene: TRBD2
J gene: TRBJ2-7
V gene: TRBV27
CDR3 length: 17
CDR3 DNA: TGTGCCAGCAGTTTACCGAAGACTAGCGGGAGGAACTACGAGCAGTACTTC
CDR3 protein: CASSLPKTSGRNYEQYF

clone size: .
D gene: .
J gene: TRBJ1-6
V gene: TRBV4-3
CDR3 length: 14
CDR3 DNA: TGCGCCAGCAGCCAAGAGGAGGGTTCATCACCCCTCCACTTT
CDR3 protein: CASSQEEGSSPLHF

clone size: few
D gene: TRBD2
J gene: TRBJ2-5
V gene: TRBV11-2
CDR3 length: 16
CDR3 DNA: TGTGCCACGTGCCCCAGTGATAGCGGGGCTCAAGAGACCCAGTACTTC
CDR3 protein: CATCPSDSGAQETQYF

clone size: .
D gene: TRBD1
J gene: TRBJ1-1
V gene: TRBV4-3
CDR3 length: 14
CDR3 DNA: TGCGCCAGCAGCCAAGATTTGAAGGGGGCGAGGGCTTTCTTT
CDR3 protein: CASSQDLKGARAFF

clone size: .
D gene: TRBD1
J gene: TRBJ2-1
V gene: TRBV4-2
CDR3 length: 15
CDR3 DNA: TGTGCCAGCAGCACCCGGGACAGGGCCTACAATGAGCAGTTCTTC
CDR3 protein: CASSTRDRAYNEQFF

clone size: .
D gene: .
J gene: TRBJ2-7
V gene: TRBV5-8
CDR3 length: 16
CDR3 DNA: TGTGCCAGCAGCCTAGCGACTATGACAGATAACTACGAGCAGTACTTC
CDR3 protein: CASSLATMTDNYEQYF

clone size: .
D gene: TRBD2
J gene: TRBJ2-7
V gene: TRBV5-6
CDR3 length: 16
CDR3 DNA: TGTGCCAGCAGCTTGGCCCGGCGGGAGAATGGATACGAGCAGTACTTC
CDR3 protein: CASSLARRENGYEQYF

clone size: .
D gene: TRBD2
J gene: TRBJ2-1
V gene: TRBV30
CDR3 length: 16
CDR3 DNA: TGTGCCTGGGTCCCCCGAGCGGGGGGACCCTACAATGAGCAGTTCTTC
CDR3 protein: CAWVPRAGGPYNEQFF

clone size: once
D gene: TRBD2
J gene: TRBJ2-1
V gene: TRBV7-9
CDR3 length: 17
CDR3 DNA: TGTGCCAGCAGCTTAGTGTCTAGCGGGAGGGACTACAATGAGCAGTTCTTC
CDR3 protein: CASSLVSSGRDYNEQFF

clone size: once
D gene: TRBD2
J gene: TRBJ2-3
V gene: TRBV11-3
CDR3 length: 19
CDR3 DNA: TGTGCCAGCAGCCCCGGACTAGCGGGAGGGGGCCCGAGCACAGATACGCAGTATTTT
CDR3 protein: CASSPGLAGGGPSTDTQYF

clone size: .
D gene: TRBD2
J gene: TRBJ2-2
V gene: TRBV14
CDR3 length: 16
CDR3 DNA: TGTGCCAGCAGCCCGGGGAGCGGGAGAGGCACCGGGGAGCTGTTTTTT
CDR3 protein: CASSPGSGRGTGELFF

clone size: .
D gene: TRBD2
J gene: TRBJ2-1
V gene: TRBV5-6
CDR3 length: 16
CDR3 DNA: TGTGCCAGCAGCTCTGAAACTAGCGGGAGGTTTGATGAGCAGTTCTTC
CDR3 protein: CASSSETSGRFDEQFF

clone size: .
D gene: TRBD2
J gene: TRBJ2-2
V gene: TRBV6-5
CDR3 length: 16
CDR3 DNA: TGTGCCAGCAGTTACGTCAGCGGGGGGGTATCCGGGGAGCTGTTTTTT
CDR3 protein: CASSYVSGGVSGELFF

clone size: .
D gene: TRBD2
J gene: TRBJ2-7
V gene: TRBV30
CDR3 length: 13
CDR3 DNA: TGTGCCTGGAGTAGCGGGAGGAGATACGAGCAGTACTTC
CDR3 protein: CAWSSGRRYEQYF

clone size: once
D gene: TRBD1
J gene: TRBJ2-4
V gene: TRBV6-4
CDR3 length: 15
CDR3 DNA: TGTGCCAGCACCGGGGTCCGGGACAGGAGAAACATTCAGTACTTC
CDR3 protein: CASTGVRDRRNIQYF

clone size: .
D gene: .
J gene: TRBJ2-7
V gene: TRBV28
CDR3 length: 13
CDR3 DNA: TGTGCCAGCAGTGGTGGGAGGCCCTACGAGCAGTACTTC
CDR3 protein: CASSGGRPYEQYF

clone size: few
D gene: TRBD1
J gene: TRBJ1-2
V gene: TRBV2
CDR3 length: 17
CDR3 DNA: TGTGCCAGCAGTGGGACAGGGGAGCAGGAGGGTAAATGCGGCTACACCTTC
CDR3 protein: CASSGTGEQEGKCGYTF